The 20 T cell receptor beta chains in this list originate from one sample, sequenced in a study of Ad26.COV2.S vaccination and SARS-CoV-2 variants. Libraries were prepared by immunoSEQ multiplex PCR; TCRdb keeps only in-frame clonotypes and omits some of them. The sample shows about 350,000 clones, 92% of them seen only once. Specimen: peripheral blood, collected after recovery from COVID-19. These receptors all stem from a human donor who had recovered from COVID-19.

The chain combines TRBV3-1 (or the pseudogene TRBV3-2) with TRBJ2-3, with TRBD2 matching over 13 bases. The ends lost 3 bases at V and 2 bases at J; junction bases unmatched: 11. Germline V gene sequence: CDR1 LGHDT, CDR2 YNNKEL (reference sequence). The CDR3 consists of 19 residues. This CDR3 reads CASSQTSGGSLPSTDTQYF. Written as DNA, the CDR3 is TGTGCCAGCAGCCAGACTAGCGGGGGGTCCCTACCCTCCACAGATACGCAGTATTTT.

This chain connects TRBV5-4 to TRBJ1-5, with TRBD1 as a possible D gene (5 bases). The germline V gene has CDR1 SGHNT and CDR2 YYREEE (reference sequence). Trimming stripped 4 bases from V and 7 bases from J, with 12 bases between. CDR3 length: 13 residues. In DNA form, the CDR3 reads TGTGCCAGCAGCAGGGGTGGGGAACAGCCCCAGCATTTT. Translated, it gives CASSRGGEQPQHF.

The chain has TRBV7-2 and TRBJ2-5; D may be TRBD2 (7 bases). CDR1 and CDR2 (germline): SGHTA, FQGNSA. The CDR3 totals 17 residues. V lost 1 base, J lost 5 bases, and 20 bases lay in between. This CDR3 reads CASSLGVGGLWRETQYF. CDR3 sequence (DNA): TGTGCCAGCAGCTTAGGTGTGGGGGGGCTTTGGCGGGAGACCCAGTACTTC.

The sample holds one count of this clone. This rearrangement joins TRBV21-1 to TRBJ2-7; the table assigns TRBD1, which was not confirmed against the DNA. TRBV21-1 is an annotated pseudogene. This CDR3 has 14 amino acids. Here the CDR3 DNA reads TGTGCCAGCACTCCGACAGGCGCTGCGTGCGAGCAGTACTTC. Translation: CASTPTGAACEQYF.

The CDR3 region is CASSDLAANEQFF. CDR3 bases: TGTGCCAGCAGTGATCTAGCGGCCAATGAGCAGTTCTTC. The chain joins TRBV27 to TRBJ2-1; 7 bases map to TRBD2. Per the germline V gene, CDR1 is MNHEY and CDR2 is SMNVEV (reference sequence). V was pared by 5 bases and J by 6 bases, with 4 bases of the junction left unmatched. The CDR3 totals 13 residues.

V usage is TRBV27 and J usage is TRBJ2-7; 7 nucleotides agree with TRBD1. Losses at the gene ends were 2 bases for V and 3 bases for J; bases not matched to a gene: 4. CDR3 length: 14 residues. Germline CDR1 is MNHEY and CDR2 is SMNVEV (reference sequence). CDR3 amino acids: CASSLLGQYYEQYF. For the CDR3, the DNA is TGTGCCAGCAGTTTACTGGGACAGTACTACGAGCAGTACTTC.

This clone was counted a few times. This chain joins TRBV3-1 (or the pseudogene TRBV3-2) and TRBJ1-2, with a weak D call TRBD1 (6 bases). Trimming pared 5 bases from V and 2 bases from J, leaving 18 bases between. Germline V lookup: CDR1 LGHDT, CDR2 YNNKEL (reference sequence). This CDR3 spans 16 amino acids. The CDR3 DNA sequence: TGTGCCAGCAGCGTAGGACAGCCGCCTTTGAACTATGGCTACACCTTC. Its translation: CASSVGQPPLNYGYTF.

This chain connects TRBV2 to TRBJ2-2, with D unclear. Trimming pared 10 bases from V and 7 bases from J, leaving 10 bases between. CDR3 size: 11 residues. In germline, CDR1 is SNHLY, CDR2 FYNNEI. In DNA form, the CDR3 reads TGTGCCAACAAGAACGGCGGGGAGCTGTTTTTT. Translation: CANKNGGELFF.

The chain couples TRBV7-2 to TRBJ2-5; D is undetermined. Looked up from germline, CDR1 is SGHTA and CDR2 is FQGNSA. V dropped 4 bases and J dropped 5 bases, with 11 bases sitting between them. The CDR3 length is 13 residues. In nucleotides, the CDR3 is TGTGCCAGCAGCTCGTACAATGAGGAGACCCAGTACTTC. Translated, it gives CASSSYNEETQYF.

A remark on this clone: The sample holds other DNA sequences that translate to the same CDR3. This sequence joins TRBV6-5 and TRBJ1-1; 9 bases fit TRBD1. This CDR3 contains 13 residues. Germline lookup yields CDR1 MNHEY and CDR2 SVGAGI. V was clipped by 6 bases and J by 4 bases; unmatched bases: 3. CDR3 DNA: TGTGCCAGCAGGATGGACAGGGGCACTGAAGCTTTCTTT. Protein product: CASRMDRGTEAFF.

The V and J genes are TRBV6-5 and TRBJ2-1, with D maybe TRBD2 (5 bases). Per the germline V gene, CDR1 is MNHEY and CDR2 is SVGAGI. The CDR3 has 14 amino acids. V lost 8 bases and J lost 0, with 11 bases in between. CDR3 in amino acids: CASRRAISYNEQFF. The CDR3 DNA sequence: TGTGCCAGCCGGCGGGCTATCTCCTACAATGAGCAGTTCTTC.

V and J are TRBV5-1 and TRBJ1-6, with D possibly being TRBD1 (5 bases). Trimming cost V 2 bases and J 5 bases, with 14 bases left between them. This CDR3 has 16 amino acids. Germline CDR1 is SGHRS and CDR2 is YFSETQ. CDR3 DNA sequence: TGCGCCAGCAGCTTCAGAGGGGCAGCCAATAATTCACCCCTCCACTTT. It translates to CASSFRGAANNSPLHF.

The V gene is TRBV6-6, the J gene TRBJ1-1; D may be TRBD1 (5 bases). The CDR3 contains 15 residues. Germline-derived CDR1 and CDR2 are MNHNY and SVGAGI (reference sequence). Trimming removed 8 bases from V and 4 bases from J, with 20 bases in between. The CDR3 here is CASSDGGPWGTEAFF. DNA of the CDR3: TGTGCCAGCTCAGACGGGGGACCCTGGGGCACTGAAGCTTTCTTT.

This chain joins TRBV29-1 and TRBJ2-6; D is unresolved. The V gene's germline CDR1 is SQVTM and CDR2 ANQGSEA. The CDR3 loop spans 15 amino acids. Trimming left V 5 bases short and J 0 bases short, with 11 bases between. The CDR3 spells CSVSVGNSGANVLTF. The CDR3 DNA is TGCAGCGTTTCCGTAGGGAACTCTGGGGCCAACGTCCTGACTTTC.

This chain joins TRBV4-1 and TRBJ1-6; D might be TRBD1 (6 bases). Germline V gene sequence: CDR1 MGHRA, CDR2 YSYEKL. The CDR3 has 16 amino acids. V was cut by 4 bases and J by 7 bases, with 17 bases left in between. The CDR3 is CASSPLTGSPNSPLHF. As DNA, the CDR3 is TGCGCCAGCAGCCCGCTTACAGGGTCCCCAAATTCACCCCTCCACTTT.

This chain links TRBV19 with TRBJ1-5, with no clear D. The V gene lost 7 bases and the J gene lost 1 base, with 14 bases spanning the gap. The CDR3 is made up of 15 amino acids. Germline loops: CDR1 LNHDA, CDR2 SQIVND (reference sequence). The CDR3 DNA reads as TGTGCCAGTATAGATCCAGGAAAAAGCAATCAGCCCCAGCATTTT. This encodes CASIDPGKSNQPQHF.

The rearrangement uses TRBV5-1 and TRBJ2-1; the match to TRBD1 covers 8 bases. Germline CDR1 reads SGHRS; CDR2 reads YFSETQ. This CDR3 is built from 14 residues. V dropped 4 bases and J dropped 8; count of bases not matched to a gene: 8. The CDR3 region is CASSPDRDFHEQFF. The CDR3 region has the DNA TGCGCCAGCAGCCCGGACAGGGATTTTCATGAGCAGTTCTTC.

The chain carries TRBV6-5 and TRBJ1-1; 7 positions match TRBD1. This CDR3 comprises 13 residues. Germline loops: CDR1 MNHEY, CDR2 SVGAGI. Germline trimming cut 4 bases from V and 2 bases from J; bases unmatched to any gene: 1. CDR3 bases: TGTGCCAGCAGTTGGGACAGTAACACTGAAGCTTTCTTT. It yields the protein CASSWDSNTEAFF.

The chain is built from TRBV11-2 and TRBJ1-1; D uncertain. CDR1 SGHAT and CDR2 FQNNGV come from the germline V gene. The CDR3 contains 15 residues. The V end was cut by 5 bases, the J end by 10 bases, with 23 bases between. The CDR3 loop is CASSPSGFRGSGAFF. The DNA for the CDR3 is TGTGCCAGCAGCCCGTCAGGTTTCCGCGGGTCTGGAGCTTTCTTT. Full variable domain (remainder filled in from reference TRBV11-2 and TRBJ1-1): EAGVAQSPRYKIIEKRQSVAFWCNPISGHATLYWYQQILGQGPKLLIQFQNNGVVDDSQLPKDRFSAERLKGVDSTLKIQPAKLEDSAVYLCASSPSGFRGSGAFFGQGTRLTVV.

The chain uses TRBV27 and TRBJ2-2, with unresolved D. V gave up 1 base and J gave up 1 base, with 4 bases separating them. The CDR3 runs to 14 residues. The V gene's germline CDR1 is MNHEY and CDR2 SMNVEV (reference sequence). The CDR3 sequence is CASSLLQNTGELFF. The CDR3, as DNA: TGTGCCAGCAGTTTATTGCAGAACACCGGGGAGCTGTTTTTT.